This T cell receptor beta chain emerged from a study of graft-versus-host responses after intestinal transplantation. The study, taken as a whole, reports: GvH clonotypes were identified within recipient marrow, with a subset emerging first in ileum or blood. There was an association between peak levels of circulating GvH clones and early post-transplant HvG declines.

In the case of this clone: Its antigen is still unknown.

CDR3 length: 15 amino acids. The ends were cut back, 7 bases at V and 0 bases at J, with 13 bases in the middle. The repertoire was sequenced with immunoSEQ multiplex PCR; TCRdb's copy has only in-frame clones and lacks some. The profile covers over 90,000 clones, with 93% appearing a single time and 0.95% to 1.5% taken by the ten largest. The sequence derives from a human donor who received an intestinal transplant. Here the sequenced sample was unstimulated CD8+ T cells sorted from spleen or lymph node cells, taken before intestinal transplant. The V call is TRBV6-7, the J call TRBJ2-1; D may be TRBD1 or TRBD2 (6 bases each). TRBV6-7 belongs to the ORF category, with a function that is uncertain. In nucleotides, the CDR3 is TGTGCCAGCAACAAGGGGGGACCCTCCTACAATGAGCAGTTCTTC. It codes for CASNKGGPSYNEQFF.